This TCR beta chain was sequenced for a study of T cell repertoires in aging, cancer and after chemotherapy. Study details: The whole study produced a dataset of roughly 8.6 million TCR reads.

Comments on this clonotype: Its antigen is unknown.

Germline V gives CDR1 WNHNN, CDR2 SYGVQD (reference sequence). V shed 3 bases, J shed 7 bases, and the junction held 1 base outside the gene matches. The CDR3 length is 13 residues. Study conclusions and caveats: In healthy donors, age-related TCR diversity loss mainly reflected lost richness. Untreated cancer patients had significantly lower blood TCR diversity than age-matched healthy donors.

A mixed TRB-A/B primer pool amplified rearranged TRB by multiplex touch-down PCR. TCRdb reprocessed the multiplex PCR reads with MiXCR, giving one entry per CDR3 protein. The sample records under 6,000 distinct CDR3 sequences, 20% to 25% being singletons. Amplification of TCR beta used genomic DNA extracted from peripheral blood. The TCR comes from a human donor with a blood cancer. The source material was blood. The chain carries TRBV10-1 and TRBJ1-4; 8 bases line up with TRBD1. CDR3 in amino acids: CASSEGQGEKLFF. The DNA of the CDR3 is TGCGCCAGCAGTGAAGGACAGGGTGAAAAACTGTTTTTT.